This T cell receptor beta chain appears in the sequencing data of a study of blood T cell repertoires in COVID-19 (dated by TCRdb to 2020 to 2022). A note on the overall study: Collaborator samples came from the United States, Italy and Spain and covered acute and convalescent phases of COVID-19. The material from the prospective study consisted of cDNA or gDNA derived from T cells, B-cell-depleted T cells, or PBMCs. Subjects who had been exposed to COVID-19, were actively infected with it, or had recovered from it provided the deeply sampled blood TCRbeta repertoires that made up the dataset. A freely available public database, intended as a resource for researchers studying the immune response to SARS-CoV-2, is where the repertoires were released. The samples were drawn from two sources: the first 160 participants of the ongoing ImmuneRACE study, and 1,000 to 1,500 subjects contributed by 6 global collaborators. The sample metadata nearly always contained a de-identified subject ID, COVID-19 status, age in years and sex. Where HLA class I and class II types were available, the types were taken from metadata supplied by the sample provider, not from assay-based typing.

Note on this clone: Its antigen specificity is not known. Within one base of it there is no much larger clone, and no base qualities were kept.

The collaborating institutions used their own protocols to collect whole blood in K2EDTA tubes. For TCRbeta analysis, collaborator samples were shipped as frozen whole blood, as isolated PBMCs, or as DNA extracted from either sample type. TCRbeta CDR3 regions were amplified from genomic DNA using the immunoSEQ Assay, a bias-controlled multiplex PCR. The paper's data handling went like this. The number of nucleated cells in each sample was estimated by amplification of reference gene primers within the assay. To quantify the absolute abundance of each unique TCRbeta CDR3 rearrangement, sequence reads were collapsed and filtered. Productive Simpson clonality was computed per sample as the square root of Simpson's diversity index over productive rearrangements. In its TCRdb copy, this immuneACCESS table keeps in-frame sequences only and misses some clones. Where compared with another copy, unresolved V genes explain less than half of these, and the others have no known cause. V, J and clone size are taken as reported in that table, and D and trimming were inferred from the DNA itself. Here the sample has some 62,000 clones; roughly 80% occur a single time. The ten biggest clones cover 15% to 20% of the sample.

Results and caveats for the whole study, not just this receptor: The amount of clinical and demographic metadata varied by source and participant and was provided uncurated.

The V end loses 4 bases and the J end loses 3 bases, and a stretch of 21 bases separates them. CDR1 and CDR2, per the germline V gene, are KGHSH and LQKENI. The cysteine opens and the phenylalanine closes a CDR3 of 17 amino acids. Left in the record is the CDR3 DNA by itself, 51 bases read in frame from the first base. This receptor was taken from a man between 60 and 75 years old with acute or convalescent COVID-19. The sequencing sample was made of peripheral blood. This receptor chain uses TRBV18 and TRBJ1-2; the D gene is possibly TRBD1, with 6 bases matching. The nucleotide sequence is given as TGTGCCAGCTCACGTACAGGGTCCGGCATTGTGGACTATGGCTACACCTTC. It specifies CASSRTGSGIVDYGYTF.